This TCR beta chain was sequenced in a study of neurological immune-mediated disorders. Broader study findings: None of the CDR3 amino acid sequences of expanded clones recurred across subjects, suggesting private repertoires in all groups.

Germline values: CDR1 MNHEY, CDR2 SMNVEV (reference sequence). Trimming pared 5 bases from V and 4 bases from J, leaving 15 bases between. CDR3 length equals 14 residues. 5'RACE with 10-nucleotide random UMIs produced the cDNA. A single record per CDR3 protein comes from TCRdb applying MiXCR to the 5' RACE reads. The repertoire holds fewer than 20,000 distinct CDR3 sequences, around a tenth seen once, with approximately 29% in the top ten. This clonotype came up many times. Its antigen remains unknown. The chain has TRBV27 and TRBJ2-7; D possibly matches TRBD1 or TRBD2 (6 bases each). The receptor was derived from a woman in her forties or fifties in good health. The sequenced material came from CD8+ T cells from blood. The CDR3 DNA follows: TGTGCCAGCAGTCCCAGGGGAGGATTTTACGAGCAGTACTTC. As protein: CASSPRGGFYEQYF.